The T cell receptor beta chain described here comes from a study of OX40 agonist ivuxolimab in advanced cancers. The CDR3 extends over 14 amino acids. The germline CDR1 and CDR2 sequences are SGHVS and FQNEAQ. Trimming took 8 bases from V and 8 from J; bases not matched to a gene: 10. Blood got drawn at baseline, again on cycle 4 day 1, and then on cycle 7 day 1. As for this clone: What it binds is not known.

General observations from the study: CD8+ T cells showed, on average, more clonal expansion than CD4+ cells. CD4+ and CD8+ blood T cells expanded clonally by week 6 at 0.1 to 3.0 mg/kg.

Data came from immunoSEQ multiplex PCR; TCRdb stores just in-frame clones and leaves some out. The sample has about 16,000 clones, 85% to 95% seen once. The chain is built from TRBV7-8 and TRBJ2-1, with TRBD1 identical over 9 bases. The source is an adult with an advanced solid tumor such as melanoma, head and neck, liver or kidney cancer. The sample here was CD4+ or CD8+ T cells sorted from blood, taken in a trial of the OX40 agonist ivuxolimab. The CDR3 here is CASQPGQGDDEQFF. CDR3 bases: TGTGCCAGCCAACCGGGACAGGGTGACGATGAGCAGTTCTTC.